The clone carrying this T cell receptor (beta chain) appeared a single time. No antigen is known for it. This specimen comes from a study of T cell responses to AZD1222 COVID-19 vaccine. Clones were sequenced by immunoSEQ multiplex PCR, and TCRdb holds only the in-frame ones, with some missing. The sample contains some 180,000 clones, 80% to 95% of which appear only once. The germline V gene encodes CDR1 KGHSH and CDR2 LQKENI. The length of the CDR3 is 14 residues. Trimming took off 6 bases at V and 6 bases at J, with 17 bases between the two ends. Study-level points and caveats: Donors in the cohort were predominantly white British and more often female, and clonal diversity was possibly underestimated. Nearly half of unique spike-specific TCRs reportedly avoided B.1.351 and B.1.1.7 mutated regions. Spike-spanning, vaccine-associated CD4 TCRs were dominant at 160-218 and 743-854. Rises in breadth and depth of Spike-specific TCRs came after two AZD1222 doses.

The source is an adult who received the MenACWY meningococcal vaccine as a control. The chain recombines TRBV18 with TRBJ1-2; D gene uncertain. The source was peripheral blood, collected 28 days after the second dose of the MenACWY control vaccine. CDR3 sequence: CASSLELEADGYTF. DNA of the CDR3: TGTGCCAGCTCTTTAGAGTTAGAGGCCGATGGCTACACCTTC.